The 12 T cell receptor beta chains reported below all come from one sample, sequenced in a study of cytomegalovirus exposure and HLA in healthy donors. Primers for the PCR totalled 60 Vbeta and 13 Jbeta. Here immunoSEQ multiplex PCR was the method, and the copy in TCRdb shows in-frame clones only, minus some. The sample holds about 130,000 clones, approximately 17% seen once. Material: PBMCs. Receptor source: a female donor in good health and CMV-seropositive.

Only one count was recorded for this clone. The CDR3 nucleotides are TGTGCCAGCAGTTTATCGCAGGGGGAAGCCAAAAACATTCAGTACTTC. This gives the protein CASSLSQGEAKNIQYF. The genes are TRBV27 and TRBJ2-4; 7 bases fit TRBD1. CDR3 length equals 16 residues. Germline V gene sequence: CDR1 MNHEY, CDR2 SMNVEV (reference sequence). V shed 0 bases and J 0 bases; nucleotides not matched to a gene: 2.

This clone turned up a few times. The chain links TRBV6-1 to TRBJ1-1; TRBD1 might be the D (6 bases). Germline CDR1 reads MNHNS; CDR2 reads SASEGT. The V and J ends lost 6 bases and 4 bases respectively, with 12 bases between them. CDR3 length equals 13 residues. The CDR3 loop reads CASSPTGFTEAFF. The CDR3 DNA reads TGTGCCAGCAGCCCGACAGGTTTCACTGAAGCTTTCTTT.

The chain carries TRBV5-1 and TRBJ2-5, with D possibly being TRBD1 (6 bases). Germline V lookup: CDR1 SGHRS, CDR2 YFSETQ. V was shortened by 7 bases and J by 5 bases, with 12 bases between the two germline ends. The CDR3 length is 12 residues. Here the CDR3 reads CASGAQGETQYF. In nucleotides, the CDR3 is TGCGCCAGCGGGGCCCAGGGGGAGACCCAGTACTTC.

This clone has more than one count but fewer than ten. The genes are TRBV4-2 and TRBJ1-2; unclear D gene. The V and J ends lost 0 bases and 4 bases respectively, with 12 bases between them. This CDR3 comprises 15 residues. The germline gives CDR1 LGHNA, CDR2 YNFKEQ. CDR3 sequence: CASSQESRGSYGYTF. As DNA, the CDR3 is TGTGCCAGCAGCCAAGAGTCCCGAGGGAGCTATGGCTACACCTTC.

This clone was counted between two and nine times. V usage is TRBV21-1 and J usage is TRBJ1-5; no DNA check was done on the table's D call, TRBD1. TRBV21-1 is a documented pseudogene. The length of the CDR3 is 14 residues. This chain's CDR3 is CASNVGHFNQPQHF. CDR3 in DNA: TGTGCCAGCAACGTCGGACATTTTAATCAGCCCCAGCATTTT.

J is TRBJ1-3 and V is TRBV7-2; no firm D call. V dropped 2 bases and J dropped 0 bases, with 11 bases sitting between them. CDR1 is SGHTA, CDR2 FQGNSA, per germline. The CDR3 loop spans 16 amino acids. The CDR3 is CASSLFGLISGNTIYF. The CDR3 region has the DNA TGTGCCAGCAGCTTATTCGGACTGATCTCTGGAAACACCATATATTTT.

The chain has TRBV4-3 and TRBJ2-3; TRBD2 matches 10 bases. With 3 bases clipped from V and 6 bases from J, the junction kept 3 bases outside the gene matches. The CDR3 runs 14 residues. Germline CDR1 LGHNA, CDR2 YSLEER. The CDR3 is CASSQLAGADTQYF. The DNA for the CDR3 is TGCGCCAGCAGCCAGCTAGCGGGGGCTGATACGCAGTATTTT.

The chain uses TRBV6-5 and TRBJ2-7; D gene uncertain. Germline loops: CDR1 MNHEY, CDR2 SVGAGI. This CDR3 spans 14 amino acids. V was pared by 6 bases and J by 3 bases, with 15 bases between. CDR3 residues: CASRELVVSYEQYF. CDR3 DNA: TGTGCCAGCAGGGAGCTAGTCGTCAGCTACGAGCAGTACTTC.

The chain employs TRBV6-5 and TRBJ1-3; D might be TRBD1 (6 bases). Germline assignment: CDR1 MNHEY and CDR2 SVGAGI. Trimming took off 6 bases at V and 0 bases at J, with 9 bases between the two ends. This CDR3 has 14 amino acids. CDR3 sequence: CASRGGGSGNTIYF. The CDR3 coding sequence is TGTGCCAGCAGAGGGGGGGGCTCTGGAAACACCATATATTTT.

CDR3 protein: CASSQGYGYTF. The CDR3 DNA is TGTGCCAGCAGCCAGGGGTATGGCTACACCTTC. The V and J genes are TRBV6-5 and TRBJ1-2; a weak D match, TRBD1 (6 bases). CDR3 size: 11 residues. Germline V gene data show CDR1 as MNHEY and CDR2 as SVGAGI. V lost 6 bases to trimming and J lost 5 bases, with 7 bases between them.

This chain connects TRBV4-1 to TRBJ1-2; the D gene is possibly TRBD1 (5 bases). V lost 3 bases to trimming and J lost 5 bases, with 13 bases between them. The CDR3 is 14 residues long. Germline V gene lookup returns CDR1 MGHRA and CDR2 YSYEKL. This chain's CDR3 is CASSHLGAPYGYTF. In nucleotides, the CDR3 is TGCGCCAGCAGCCATCTAGGGGCCCCTTATGGCTACACCTTC.

This rearrangement joins TRBV7-2 to TRBJ2-5; 13 positions match TRBD2. CDR1 is SGHTA and CDR2 is FQGNSA in the germline V gene. The junction had 3 bases not matched to a gene; V was cut back by 4 bases and J by 4 bases. This CDR3 has 15 amino acids. Here the CDR3 DNA reads TGTGCCAGCAGCTGGGGACTAGCGGGACTAGAGACCCAGTACTTC. Its protein is CASSWGLAGLETQYF.